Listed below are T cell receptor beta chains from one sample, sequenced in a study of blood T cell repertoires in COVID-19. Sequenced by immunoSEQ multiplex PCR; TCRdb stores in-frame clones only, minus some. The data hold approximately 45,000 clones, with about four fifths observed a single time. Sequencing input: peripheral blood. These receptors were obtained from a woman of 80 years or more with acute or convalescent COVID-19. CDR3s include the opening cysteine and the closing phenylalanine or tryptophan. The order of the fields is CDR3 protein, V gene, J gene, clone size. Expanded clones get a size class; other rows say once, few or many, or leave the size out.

CDR3 protein: CASSRDRYYGYTF; V gene: TRBV7-9; J gene: TRBJ1-2; clone size: few
CDR3 protein: CASSPLEGGTEAFF; V gene: TRBV6-5; J gene: TRBJ1-1; clone size: NA
CDR3 protein: CATLTDQNTEAFF; V gene: TRBV6-5; J gene: TRBJ1-1; clone size: few
CDR3 protein: CASRPQGTDTQYF; V gene: TRBV28; J gene: TRBJ2-3; clone size: NA
CDR3 protein: CASSLPRDRSSYNEQFF; V gene: TRBV2; J gene: TRBJ2-1; clone size: once
CDR3 protein: CASSLDGQGASSAYGYTF; V gene: TRBV5-1; J gene: TRBJ1-2; clone size: NA
CDR3 protein: CASSQDAGLTFYGYTF; V gene: TRBV14; J gene: TRBJ1-2; clone size: NA
CDR3 protein: CASSFRDSYNEQFF; V gene: TRBV6-5; J gene: TRBJ2-1; clone size: few
CDR3 protein: CASRLAGLLETQYF; V gene: TRBV5-1; J gene: TRBJ2-5; clone size: NA
CDR3 protein: CASSASGRSYNEQFF; V gene: TRBV10-1; J gene: TRBJ2-1; clone size: NA
CDR3 protein: CAWSGGGRGYTF; V gene: TRBV30; J gene: TRBJ1-2; clone size: NA
CDR3 protein: CASSQAPGQTTDTQYF; V gene: TRBV4-2; J gene: TRBJ2-3; clone size: NA
CDR3 protein: CASSYGGFGETQYF; V gene: TRBV6-8; J gene: TRBJ2-5; clone size: few
CDR3 protein: CASSLGQTDTQYF; V gene: TRBV19; J gene: TRBJ2-3; clone size: NA
CDR3 protein: CASKTSGDNTGELFF; V gene: TRBV19; J gene: TRBJ2-2; clone size: NA
CDR3 protein: CASGLGQGGTDTQYF; V gene: TRBV27; J gene: TRBJ2-3; clone size: once
CDR3 protein: CASSVRDRVNSGYGYTF; V gene: TRBV7-9; J gene: TRBJ1-2; clone size: NA
CDR3 protein: CASNDLGEANYGYTF; V gene: TRBV6-5; J gene: TRBJ1-2; clone size: NA
CDR3 protein: CASSATSGGAYEQYF; V gene: TRBV18; J gene: TRBJ2-7; clone size: NA
CDR3 protein: CASSPTGVGNQPQHF; V gene: TRBV18; J gene: TRBJ1-5; clone size: NA
CDR3 protein: CASSKLQGAEGYTF; V gene: TRBV6-2/TRBV6-3; J gene: TRBJ1-2; clone size: once
CDR3 protein: CSAWDSIYGYTF; V gene: TRBV29-1; J gene: TRBJ1-2; clone size: NA